The 19 T cell receptor beta chains in this list originate from one sample, sequenced in a study of CD8+ T cells in alopecia areata. Treatment denoted: oral pan-JAK inhibitor, 5-10 mg twice daily. Reverse transcribed after extraction, RNA yielded cDNA as the sequencing template. Some clones are missing from TCRdb's copy, which holds only in-frame ones; the method was immunoSEQ multiplex PCR. The sample has around 99,000 clones; 84% are singletons. The sample was CD8+ T cells sorted from blood, taken at week 24, from a patient treated with tofacitinib. All receptors come from a human donor with alopecia areata.

The chain joins TRBV14 to TRBJ2-7; D might be TRBD1 (8 bases). With 5 bases removed from V and 6 bases from J, the gap between germline ends came to 20 bases. CDR3 size: 15 residues. Germline V gives CDR1 SGHDN, CDR2 FVKESK. CDR3 nucleotides: TGTGCCAGCAGCGGACACCAGGACAGGGAGGGCGAGCAGTACTTC. Encoded protein: CASSGHQDREGEQYF. The whole variable domain, remainder taken from reference TRBV14 and TRBJ2-7, is EAGVTQFPSHSVIEKGQTVTLRCDPISGHDNLYWYRRVMGKEIKFLLHFVKESKQDESGMPNNRFLAERTGGTYSTLKVQPAELEDSGVYFCASSGHQDREGEQYFGPGTRLTVT.

A single count supports this clone. The J gene is TRBJ2-1, the V gene TRBV10-3; 8 nucleotides agree with TRBD2. The V and J ends lost 4 bases and 8 bases, in that order; junction bases with no gene match: 10. Per germline, CDR1 ENHRY and CDR2 SYGVKD. This CDR3 region has 15 residues. CDR3 amino acids: CAISGDSGVGYEQFF. The CDR3 DNA follows: TGTGCCATCAGTGGAGATAGCGGGGTGGGCTATGAGCAGTTCTTC.

The V gene is TRBV6-5, the J gene TRBJ2-7; D may be TRBD1 (5 bases). The germline V gene has CDR1 MNHEY and CDR2 SVGAGI. CDR3 length equals 16 residues. The V and J ends lost 2 bases and 2 bases respectively, with 16 bases between them. CDR3 nucleotides: TGTGCCAGCAGTTACGGGGCGGTGAGTCAGGCCTACGAGCAGTACTTC. Its translation: CASSYGAVSQAYEQYF.

The chain carries TRBV4-3 and TRBJ2-1; D perhaps matches TRBD1 (5 bases). V lost 1 base, J lost 0 bases, and 13 bases lay in between. The CDR3 covers 17 residues. Germline CDR1 and CDR2: LGHNA and YSLEER. The chain's CDR3 is CASSQGTGSRSYNEQFF. In DNA form, the CDR3 reads TGCGCCAGCAGCCAAGGAACAGGCTCCCGCTCCTACAATGAGCAGTTCTTC.

This clone was seen a handful of times. The gene calls are TRBV18 and TRBJ2-7, with 8 nucleotides matching TRBD1. Trimming cost V 4 bases and J 4 bases; bases outside gene matches: 12. Germline V lookup: CDR1 KGHSH, CDR2 LQKENI. The CDR3 totals 16 residues. The CDR3 here is CASSRTPSGGAYEQYF. The CDR3 nucleotides are TGTGCCAGCTCACGCACCCCCTCAGGGGGCGCGTACGAGCAGTACTTC.

The chain has TRBV9 and TRBJ2-3, with D possibly matching TRBD1 (5 bases). The V and J ends lost 0 bases and 0 bases respectively, with 11 bases between them. The germline V gene has CDR1 SGDLS and CDR2 YYNGEE. The CDR3 is made up of 16 amino acids. This CDR3 reads CASSVEGSGSTDTQYF. The CDR3 DNA reads as TGTGCCAGCAGCGTAGAGGGATCAGGGAGCACAGATACGCAGTATTTT.

This chain uses TRBV15 with TRBJ2-1, with D perhaps assigned TRBD1 or TRBD2 (5 bases each). CDR3 length: 16 amino acids. Trimming removed 3 bases at V and 6 bases at J, with 18 bases between. Germline V gene sequence: CDR1 LNHNV, CDR2 YYDKDF (reference sequence). CDR3 sequence reads: CATSRGGPRGLNEQFF. In DNA, the CDR3 is TGTGCCACCAGCAGGGGCGGTCCGAGGGGCCTCAATGAGCAGTTCTTC.

J is TRBJ1-1 and V is TRBV15; unclear D gene. CDR3 length equals 15 residues. Trimming took off 0 bases at V and 4 bases at J, with 12 bases between the two ends. Germline loops: CDR1 LNHNV, CDR2 YYDKDF (reference sequence). CDR3 residues: CATSRDRAGSTEAFF. CDR3 nucleotides: TGTGCCACCAGCAGAGATCGGGCCGGGAGCACTGAAGCTTTCTTT.

The chain is built from TRBV4-2 and TRBJ2-5, with TRBD2 matching 14 bases. This CDR3 has 16 residues. V lost 0 bases and J lost 5; bases outside the gene matches: 2. Germline-derived CDR1 and CDR2 are LGHNA and YNFKEQ. The CDR3 bases are TGTGCCAGCAGCCAAGAGGGACTAGCGGGGGTCGAGACCCAGTACTTC. Amino acid sequence: CASSQEGLAGVETQYF.

V gene TRBV7-9 combines with J gene TRBJ1-2; tentatively, D is TRBD1 (6 bases). The CDR3 runs to 16 residues. V was trimmed by 2 bases and J by 1 base, leaving 14 bases between them. Germline-derived CDR1 and CDR2 are SEHNR and FQNEAQ (reference sequence). CDR3 loop: CASSLISGQYNYGYTF. CDR3 sequence (DNA): TGTGCCAGCAGCTTAATTTCAGGACAGTATAACTATGGCTACACCTTC.

This clone came up once. The CDR3 region has the DNA TGCAGCGTTGAGAGGCAGAATCAAGGCGAGCAGTACTTC. Its protein product is CSVERQNQGEQYF. This sequence joins TRBV29-1 and TRBJ2-7, with D uncertain. Between the trimmed V and J ends, which lost 3 bases and 6 bases, there was a span of 15 bases. This CDR3 comprises 13 residues. CDR1 and CDR2 from the germline V gene are SQVTM and ANQGSEA.

This rearrangement joins TRBV29-1 to TRBJ2-7, with D perhaps given as TRBD1 or TRBD2 (5 bases each). Germline-derived CDR1 and CDR2 are SQVTM and ANQGSEA. The CDR3 runs 14 residues. Trimming took 2 bases from V and 0 from J, leaving 11 bases between them. The CDR3 protein is CSVELGVRSYEQYF. DNA for the CDR3: TGCAGCGTTGAATTGGGGGTCCGCTCCTACGAGCAGTACTTC.

The rearrangement links TRBV5-6 to TRBJ2-1; no definite D call. Germline CDR1 reads SGHDT; CDR2 reads YYEEEE. This CDR3 contains 11 residues. V lost 2 bases, J lost 7 bases, and 4 bases lay in between. This CDR3 is CASSFLNEQFF. The CDR3, as DNA: TGTGCCAGCAGCTTTCTGAATGAGCAGTTCTTC.

The chain joins TRBV7-9 to TRBJ1-5, with D hard to call. Germline CDR1 is SEHNR and CDR2 is FQNEAQ (reference sequence). This CDR3 region has 14 residues. V was shortened by 5 bases and J by 0 bases, with 8 bases between the two germline ends. CDR3 sequence (DNA): TGTGCCAGCAGCCCAGTGAATAGCAATCAGCCCCAGCATTTT. Its translation: CASSPVNSNQPQHF.

The DNA for the CDR3 is TGCAGCGTCCCCGGGACAGGGGAGGACTATGGCTACACCTTC. It specifies CSVPGTGEDYGYTF. The chain couples TRBV29-1 to TRBJ1-2; 10 nucleotides align to TRBD1. Germline-derived CDR1 and CDR2 are SQVTM and ANQGSEA. This CDR3 comprises 14 residues. After removal of 6 bases from V and 3 bases from J, the junction contained 7 bases not matched to a gene.

This clone was picked up a small number of times. The CDR3 loop reads CISVGGDYNEQFF. CDR3 DNA: TGCATCAGCGTGGGGGGGGATTACAATGAGCAGTTCTTC. J is TRBJ2-1 and V is TRBV29-1; the match to TRBD2 covers 7 bases. Germline loops: CDR1 SQVTM, CDR2 ANQGSEA. This CDR3 region has 13 residues.

The sample holds a few counts of this clone. This sample also contains other DNA sequences that code for the same CDR3. This chain joins TRBV6-5 and TRBJ2-7, with D tentatively TRBD1 (5 bases). V was clipped by 2 bases and J by 0 bases, with 5 bases between them. The CDR3 runs 13 residues. Germline V lookup: CDR1 MNHEY, CDR2 SVGAGI. CDR3 sequence: CASSYRGSYEQYF. The CDR3 DNA is TGTGCCAGCAGTTACAGGGGCTCCTACGAGCAGTACTTC.

The chain recombines TRBV5-1 with TRBJ1-2; 9 nucleotides match TRBD1. Germline CDR1 is SGHRS and CDR2 is YFSETQ. The length of the CDR3 is 16 residues. The trim removed 4 bases at V and 5 bases at J, leaving 12 bases unmatched. CDR3 amino acids: CASSLGTGRGTYGYTF. Written as DNA, the CDR3 is TGCGCCAGCAGCCTGGGGACAGGGAGGGGAACTTATGGCTACACCTTC.

The J gene is TRBJ2-7, the V gene TRBV7-2; D is undetermined. Germline lookup yields CDR1 SGHTA and CDR2 FQGNSA. The V end lost 6 bases, the J end lost 6 bases, and 12 bases lay between the germline ends. There are 12 residues in the CDR3. CDR3 DNA sequence: TGTGCCAGCAGTCCTGGACCCTCCGAGCAGTACTTC. Protein: CASSPGPSEQYF. Variable domain in full (rest from reference TRBV7-2 and TRBJ2-7): GAGVSQSPSNKVTEKGKDVELRCDPISGHTALYWYRQSLGQGLEFLIYFQGNSAPDKSGLPSDRFSAERTGGSVSTLTIQRTQQEDSAVYLCASSPGPSEQYFGPGTRLTVT.